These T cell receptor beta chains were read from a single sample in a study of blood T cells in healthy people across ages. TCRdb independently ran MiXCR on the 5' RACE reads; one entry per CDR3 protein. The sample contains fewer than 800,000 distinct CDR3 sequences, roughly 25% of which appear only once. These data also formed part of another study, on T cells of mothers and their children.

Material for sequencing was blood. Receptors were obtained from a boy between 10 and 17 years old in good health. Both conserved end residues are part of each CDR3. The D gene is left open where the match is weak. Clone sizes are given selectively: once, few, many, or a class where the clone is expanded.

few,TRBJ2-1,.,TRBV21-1,CASSKKRVIYNEQFF,TGTGCCAGCAGCAAAAAGAGGGTAATCTACAATGAGCAGTTCTTC
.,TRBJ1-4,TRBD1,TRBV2,CASSEVGDRKLFF,TGTGCCAGCAGTGAGGTTGGGGACAGAAAACTGTTTTTT
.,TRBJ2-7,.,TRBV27,CASSDSGGNEQYF,TGTGCCAGCAGTGATTCTGGGGGCAACGAGCAGTACTTC
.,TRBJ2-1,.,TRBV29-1,CSVGGETSSYNEQFF,TGCAGCGTTGGGGGCGAAACAAGCTCCTACAATGAGCAGTTCTTC
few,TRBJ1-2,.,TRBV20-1,CSARVYGSYGYTF,TGCAGTGCTAGAGTCTATGGGTCCTATGGCTACACCTTC
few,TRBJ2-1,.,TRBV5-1,CASSGWTQGGYNEQFF,TGCGCCAGCAGCGGGTGGACTCAAGGGGGATACAATGAGCAGTTCTTC
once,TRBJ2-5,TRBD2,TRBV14,CASSQGLAGAYQETQYF,TGTGCCAGCAGCCAAGGACTAGCGGGGGCCTACCAAGAGACCCAGTACTTC
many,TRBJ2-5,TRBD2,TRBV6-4,CASSETSEETQYF,TGTGCCAGCAGCGAGACTAGCGAGGAGACCCAGTACTTC
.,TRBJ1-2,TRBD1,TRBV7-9,CASSFGQGAEGGYTF,TGTGCCAGCAGCTTTGGTCAGGGGGCAGAGGGTGGCTACACCTTC
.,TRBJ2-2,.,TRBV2,CASNRVGELFF,TGTGCCAGCAATCGGGTCGGGGAGCTGTTTTTT
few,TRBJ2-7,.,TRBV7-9,CASSVYSYEQYF,TGTGCCAGCAGCGTGTATAGTTACGAGCAGTACTTC
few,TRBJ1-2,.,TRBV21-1,CASSKNRVNYGYTF,TGTGCCAGCAGCAAAAACCGAGTTAACTATGGCTACACCTTC
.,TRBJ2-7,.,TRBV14,CARSLHSREQYF,TGTGCCAGAAGCCTCCACTCGAGGGAGCAGTACTTC
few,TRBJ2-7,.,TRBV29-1,CSAVVLGSGYEQYF,TGCAGCGCTGTAGTGCTAGGGTCGGGTTACGAGCAGTACTTC
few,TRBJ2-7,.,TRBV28,CASSNTIGAYEQYF,TGTGCCAGCAGCAATACTATTGGGGCTTACGAGCAGTACTTC
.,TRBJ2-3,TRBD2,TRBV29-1,CSGGLADTQYF,TGCAGCGGCGGACTAGCGGATACGCAGTATTTT
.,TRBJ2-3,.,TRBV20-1,CSARGGADTQYF,TGCAGTGCTAGAGGAGGGGCAGATACGCAGTATTTT